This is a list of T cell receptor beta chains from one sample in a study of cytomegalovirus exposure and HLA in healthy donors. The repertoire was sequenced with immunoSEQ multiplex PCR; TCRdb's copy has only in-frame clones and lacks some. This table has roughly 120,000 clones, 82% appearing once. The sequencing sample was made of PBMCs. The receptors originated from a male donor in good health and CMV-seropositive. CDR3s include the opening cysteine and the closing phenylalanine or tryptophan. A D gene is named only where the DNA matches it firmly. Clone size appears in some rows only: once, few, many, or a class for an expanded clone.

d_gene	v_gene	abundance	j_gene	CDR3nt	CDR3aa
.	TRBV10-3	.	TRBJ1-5	TGTGCCATCAGTGACGGGGGGGCAGAAAATCAGCCCCAGCATTTT	CAISDGGAENQPQHF
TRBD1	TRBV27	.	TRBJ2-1	TGTGCCAGCAGTGGACGGACAGGGAACTCCTACAATGAGCAGTTCTTC	CASSGRTGNSYNEQFF
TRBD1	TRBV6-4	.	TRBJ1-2	TGTGCCAGCAATCCGGGACAGGGAAGCTATGGCTACACCTTC	CASNPGQGSYGYTF
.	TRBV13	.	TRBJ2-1	TGTGCCAGCAACGCAGGACGAGGGTACAATGAGCAGTTCTTC	CASNAGRGYNEQFF
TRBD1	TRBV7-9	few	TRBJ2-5	TGTGCCAGCAGCTCGGACAGGGAGGTAGAGACCCAGTACTTC	CASSSDREVETQYF
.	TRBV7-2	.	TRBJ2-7	TGTGCCAGCAGCTTCGCCCCTTCGGGAACAGGGTCACACGAGCAGTACTTC	CASSFAPSGTGSHEQYF
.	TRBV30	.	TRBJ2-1	TGTGCCTGGAGCCCGGTAGGGGATGAGCAGTTCTTC	CAWSPVGDEQFF
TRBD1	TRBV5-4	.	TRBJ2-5	TGTGCCAGCGGCGGGGACAGGGCGAAAGAGACCCAGTACTTC	CASGGDRAKETQYF
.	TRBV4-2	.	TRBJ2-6	TGTGCCAGCAGCCAAACAACAGGGTCCGGGGCCAACGGCCTGACTTTC	CASSQTTGSGANGLTF
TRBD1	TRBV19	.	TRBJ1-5	TGTGCCAGTAGTGTCGACAGGGTAGATCAGCCCCAGCATTTT	CASSVDRVDQPQHF
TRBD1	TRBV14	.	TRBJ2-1	TGTGCCAGCAGGCCCCTCCCGGGACAGCCTTATGATGAGCAGTTCTTC	CASRPLPGQPYDEQFF
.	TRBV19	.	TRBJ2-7	TGTGCCAGTAGTATGGGCCCTAACTCCTACGAGCAGTACTTC	CASSMGPNSYEQYF
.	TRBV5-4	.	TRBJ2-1	TGTGCCAGCAGCTTGAACGTCCAGGGGAGACTCTTC	CASSLNVQGRLF
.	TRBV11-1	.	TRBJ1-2	TGTGCCAGCAGCCCAAACCTCGGGGGGTTCTATGGCTACACCTTC	CASSPNLGGFYGYTF
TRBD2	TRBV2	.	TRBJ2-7	TGTGCCAGCAGTTCGGACGGGGGGGGATACGAGCAGTACTTC	CASSSDGGGYEQYF
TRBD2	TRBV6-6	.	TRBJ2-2	TGTGCCAGCAGTTACTCGGCTAGCGGAGACACCGGGGAGCTGTTTTTT	CASSYSASGDTGELFF
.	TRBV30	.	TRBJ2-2	TGTGCCTGGAGTGGATGGGCCACCGGGGAGCTGTTTTTT	CAWSGWATGELFF
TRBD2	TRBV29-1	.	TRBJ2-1	TGCAGCGTCGGGACTAGCGGGAGGGGTGAGCAGTTCTTC	CSVGTSGRGEQFF
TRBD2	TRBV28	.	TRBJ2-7	TGTGCCAGCAGATCAGTATGGGGGGAGGGCTACGAGCAGTACTTC	CASRSVWGEGYEQYF
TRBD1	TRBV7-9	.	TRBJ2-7	TGTGCCAGCAGCTATACAGGGGACGAGCAGTACTTC	CASSYTGDEQYF
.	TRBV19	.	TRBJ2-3	TGTGCCAGTAGTATACGAGGTACGCAGTATTTT	CASSIRGTQYF
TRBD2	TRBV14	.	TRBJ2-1	TGTGCCAGCAGCCAAGATCCGCGGGAGGGCCTTAGTGAGCAGTTCTTC	CASSQDPREGLSEQFF
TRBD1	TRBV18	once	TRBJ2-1	TGTGCCAGCTCACCACCGGTAGGGGGCGATGAGCAGTTCTTC	CASSPPVGGDEQFF
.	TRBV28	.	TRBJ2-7	TGTGCCAGCGGAGGGGTGGGTGAGCAGTACTTC	CASGGVGEQYF
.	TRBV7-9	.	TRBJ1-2	TGTGCCAGCAGCTTAGTAGGACAGCCTAACTATGGCTACACCTTC	CASSLVGQPNYGYTF
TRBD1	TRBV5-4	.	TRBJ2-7	TGTGCCAGCAGTTGGGACAGGATCCACGAGCAGTACTTC	CASSWDRIHEQYF
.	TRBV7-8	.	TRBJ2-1	TGTGCCAGCAGCTTAGTTGGGGGGAGTGGGGTAAATGAGCAGTTCTTC	CASSLVGGSGVNEQFF
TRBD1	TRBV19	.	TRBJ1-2	TGTGCCAGTCGAACCGATACAGGGGCGGCCTATGGCTACACCTTC	CASRTDTGAAYGYTF
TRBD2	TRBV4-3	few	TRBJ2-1	TGCGCCAGCAGCCAAGATTGGACTAGCGGGAGTGATGAGCAGTTCTTC	CASSQDWTSGSDEQFF
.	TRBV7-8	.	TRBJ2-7	TGTGCCAGCAGCTCCTTAGCGCTGAGCTCCTACGAGCAGTACTTC	CASSSLALSSYEQYF
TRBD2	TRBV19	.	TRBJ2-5	TGTGCCAGTAGTACGGGACTAGCGGGAAGCGAGACCCAGTACTTC	CASSTGLAGSETQYF
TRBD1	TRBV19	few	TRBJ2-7	TGTGCCAGTAGTATGACGGGACAGGGGGTCTACGAGCAGTACTTC	CASSMTGQGVYEQYF
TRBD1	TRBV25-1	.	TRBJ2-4	TGTGCCAGCAGTGGAATGGGAACAGGGGGTTTCAAAAACATTCAGTACTTC	CASSGMGTGGFKNIQYF